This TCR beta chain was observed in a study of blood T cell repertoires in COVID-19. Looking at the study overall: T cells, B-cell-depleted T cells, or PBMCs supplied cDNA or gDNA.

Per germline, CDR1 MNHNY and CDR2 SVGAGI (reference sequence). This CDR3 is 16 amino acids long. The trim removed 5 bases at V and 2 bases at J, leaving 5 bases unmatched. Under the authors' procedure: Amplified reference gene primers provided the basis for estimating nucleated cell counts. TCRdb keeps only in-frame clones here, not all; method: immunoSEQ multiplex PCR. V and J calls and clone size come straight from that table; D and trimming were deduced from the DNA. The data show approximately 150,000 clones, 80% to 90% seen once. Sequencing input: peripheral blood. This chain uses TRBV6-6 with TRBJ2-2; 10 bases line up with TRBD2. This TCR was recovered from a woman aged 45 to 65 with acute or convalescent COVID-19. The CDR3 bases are TGTGCCAGCAGTAAAAGGACTAGCGGTAACACCGGGGAGCTGTTTTTT. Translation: CASSKRTSGNTGELFF.